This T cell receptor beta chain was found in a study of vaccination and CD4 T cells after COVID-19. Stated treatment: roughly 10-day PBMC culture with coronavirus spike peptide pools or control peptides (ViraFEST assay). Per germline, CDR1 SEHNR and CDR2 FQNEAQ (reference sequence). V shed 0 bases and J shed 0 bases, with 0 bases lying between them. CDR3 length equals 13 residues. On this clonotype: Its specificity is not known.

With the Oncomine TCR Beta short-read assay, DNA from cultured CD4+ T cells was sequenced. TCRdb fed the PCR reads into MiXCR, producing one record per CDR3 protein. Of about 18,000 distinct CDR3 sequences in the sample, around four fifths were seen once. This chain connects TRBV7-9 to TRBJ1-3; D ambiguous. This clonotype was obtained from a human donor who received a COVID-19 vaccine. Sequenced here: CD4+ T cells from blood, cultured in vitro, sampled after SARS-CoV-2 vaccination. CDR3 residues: CASSLASGNTIYF. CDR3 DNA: TGTGCCAGCAGCTTAGCCTCTGGAAACACCATATATTTT.